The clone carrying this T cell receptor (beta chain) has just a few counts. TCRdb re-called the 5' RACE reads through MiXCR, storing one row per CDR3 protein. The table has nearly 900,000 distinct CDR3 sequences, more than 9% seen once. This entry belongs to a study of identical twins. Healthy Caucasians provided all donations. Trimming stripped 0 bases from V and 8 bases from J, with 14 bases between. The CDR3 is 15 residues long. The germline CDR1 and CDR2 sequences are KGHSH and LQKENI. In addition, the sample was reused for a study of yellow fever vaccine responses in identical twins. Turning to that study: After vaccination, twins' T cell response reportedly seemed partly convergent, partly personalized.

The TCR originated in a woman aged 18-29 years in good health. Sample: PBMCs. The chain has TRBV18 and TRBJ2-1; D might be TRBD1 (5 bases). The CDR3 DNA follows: TGTGCCAGCTCACCACCGACCACCCCCAGGGATGAGCAGTTCTTC. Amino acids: CASSPPTTPRDEQFF.